The rows below give T cell receptor beta chains drawn from one sample of a study of type 1 regulatory T cells. TCRdb processed the reads anew with MiXCR; each CDR3 protein has one entry. The sample has 80,000 to 100,000 distinct CDR3 sequences; roughly 31% are singletons. The sequenced sample was CD4+ T cells, either the whole sample or a sorted fraction (not recorded which). These receptor sequences come from a human donor in good health. CDR3s include the opening cysteine and the closing phenylalanine or tryptophan. A D gene is named only where the DNA matches it firmly. Not every row has a clone size; where given, it reads once, few, many or a size class.

TRBV9,.,TRBJ2-1,.,TGTGCCAGCAATCAGGGAGAAGGAACTACCGCCTACAATGAGCAGTTCTTC,CASNQGEGTTAYNEQFF
TRBV6-5,few,TRBJ1-2,TRBD1,TGTGCCAGCAGTTACTCCGGCGGACAGGGATCTAACTATGGCTACACCTTC,CASSYSGGQGSNYGYTF
TRBV5-4,few,TRBJ2-1,.,TGTGCCAGCAGCAGCCAAAATAAACCATACAATGAGCAGTTCTTC,CASSSQNKPYNEQFF
TRBV20-1,few,TRBJ2-7,.,TGCAGTGCTAGTCCGGCGGATTCCTCCTACGAGCAGTACTTC,CSASPADSSYEQYF
TRBV7-2,many,TRBJ1-4,TRBD1,TGTGCCAGCAGCCGGGACAGGGGGAATGAAAAACTGTTTTTT,CASSRDRGNEKLFF
TRBV5-1,.,TRBJ2-3,.,TGCGCCAGCAGCCCTGCAAACACAGATACGCAGTATTTT,CASSPANTDTQYF
TRBV7-8,.,TRBJ2-7,.,TGTGCCAGCAGCTTAGCGTTAGCGCACCCCTCCGAGCAGTACTTC,CASSLALAHPSEQYF
TRBV7-2,few,TRBJ2-1,.,TGTGCCAGCAGCTTACAACCGGTCAATGAGCAGTTCTTC,CASSLQPVNEQFF
TRBV7-2,.,TRBJ2-3,.,TGTGCCAGCAGCTTCGGGTCAAAAGATACGCAGTATTTT,CASSFGSKDTQYF
TRBV19,.,TRBJ2-7,.,TGTGCCAGTAGTATTGGGGACTCCTCCTACGAGCAGTACTTC,CASSIGDSSYEQYF
TRBV4-1,few,TRBJ2-1,TRBD2,TGCGCCGGCGGGCCGGGACTAGCCTCCAGTGAGCAGTTCTTC,CAGGPGLASSEQFF
TRBV24-1,few,TRBJ2-5,.,TGTGCCACCAGTGATTTCCCGGGACCCAAAAAGGAGACCCAGTACTTC,CATSDFPGPKKETQYF
TRBV29-1,.,TRBJ1-2,.,TGCAGCGTTGGATTGGGCTATGGCTACACCTTC,CSVGLGYGYTF
TRBV2,.,TRBJ2-1,TRBD1,TGTGCCAGCCTATGGGACAGGGGTAATGAGCAGTTCTTC,CASLWDRGNEQFF
TRBV7-8,few,TRBJ2-4,.,TGTGCCAGCAGCTCTCCGGGACTAGCCAAAAACATTCAGTACTTC,CASSSPGLAKNIQYF
TRBV20-1,.,TRBJ1-1,.,TGCAGTGCTAGACAACAGGGAGTTTGGGCTTTCTTT,CSARQQGVWAFF
TRBV28,.,TRBJ2-7,TRBD1,TGTGCCAGCAGTTTGGGGACAGGGGCCCCGACTCGGTCCTACGAGCAGTACTTC,CASSLGTGAPTRSYEQYF
TRBV7-9,few,TRBJ2-2,TRBD1,TGTGCCAGCAGACTAAACCCGGGACAGACCTACACCGGGGAGCTGTTTTTT,CASRLNPGQTYTGELFF
TRBV7-2,.,TRBJ2-3,.,TGTGCCAGCAGCTTCACAGGGACAGATACGCAGTATTTT,CASSFTGTDTQYF
TRBV6-5,.,TRBJ2-1,TRBD2,TGTGCCAGCAGGACTAGCGGGGGATACAATGAGCAGTTCTTC,CASRTSGGYNEQFF
TRBV29-1,.,TRBJ2-7,.,TGCAGCGTTGGACCCACCGGGGTCCCCCCTTACGAGCAGTACTTC,CSVGPTGVPPYEQYF
TRBV5-4,.,TRBJ1-6,.,TGTGCCAGCAGCATGGGGGGTAATAATTCACCCCTCCACTTT,CASSMGGNNSPLHF
TRBV12-3/TRBV12-4,few,TRBJ2-7,.,TGTGCCAGCAGTTTGAGCGGTAAGCGGGCCATTTCCTACGAGCAGTACTTC,CASSLSGKRAISYEQYF
TRBV29-1,.,TRBJ2-5,TRBD2,TGCAGCGCCCCAGGGGTAGCGGGATTTAGAGAGACCCAGTACTTC,CSAPGVAGFRETQYF
TRBV5-1,few,TRBJ2-7,TRBD1,TGCGCCAGCAGCGGAAGGACAGGGGGCGTGGGGGAGCAGTACTTC,CASSGRTGGVGEQYF
TRBV29-1,.,TRBJ2-5,.,TGCAGCCAAGCGATAGGGGGCCAAGAGACCCAGTACTTC,CSQAIGGQETQYF
TRBV24-1,.,TRBJ2-3,.,TGTGCCACCAGTGAGGGTCAGGGAAGCACAGATACGCAGTATTTT,CATSEGQGSTDTQYF
TRBV30,few,TRBJ2-7,.,TGTGCCTGGACCGGACCGTACGAGCAGTACTTC,CAWTGPYEQYF